The next 28 T cell receptor beta chains were all read from a single sample in a study of blood T cell repertoires in COVID-19. Clones were sequenced by immunoSEQ multiplex PCR, and TCRdb holds only the in-frame ones, with some missing. Of around 300,000 clones in the sample, 70% to 90% were seen once. Sequences were obtained from peripheral blood. These receptors were collected from a woman aged 25 to 45 with COVID-19, enrolled during active disease.

The rearrangement joins TRBV29-1 to TRBJ2-3; maybe TRBD2 (6 bases). The CDR3 loop spans 15 amino acids. Trimming left V 4 bases short and J 2 bases short, with 16 bases between. The germline CDR1 and CDR2 sequences are SQVTM and ANQGSEA. The DNA for the CDR3 is TGCAGCGTTGTAGGAGGGCTCGTTGACACAGATACGCAGTATTTT. It translates to CSVVGGLVDTDTQYF.

This chain uses TRBV18 with TRBJ1-3, with a weak D call TRBD1 (6 bases). Trimming took off 1 base at V and 2 bases at J, with 9 bases between the two ends. The CDR3 contains 15 residues. In germline, CDR1 is KGHSH, CDR2 LQKENI. CDR3 DNA sequence: TGTGCCAGCTCACCACGTAGGGACACTGGAAACACCATATATTTT. It specifies CASSPRRDTGNTIYF.

The chain joins TRBV5-5 to TRBJ2-2, with 9 bases identical to TRBD1. The V and J ends lost 4 bases and 4 bases, in that order; junction bases with no gene match: 8. The germline gives CDR1 SGHKS, CDR2 YYEKEE (reference sequence). This CDR3 comprises 16 residues. The CDR3 loop is CASSPIQGAGTGELFF. CDR3 nucleotide sequence: TGTGCCAGCAGCCCTATACAGGGGGCCGGCACCGGGGAGCTGTTTTTT.

The rearrangement joins TRBV4-1 to TRBJ1-3; D perhaps matches TRBD1 (5 bases). Germline CDR1 MGHRA, CDR2 YSYEKL. The V end lost 0 bases, the J end lost 3 bases, and 9 bases lay between the germline ends. This CDR3 region has 15 residues. CDR3 sequence reads: CASSQDSGGGNTIYF. The DNA for the CDR3 is TGCGCCAGCAGCCAAGATTCGGGGGGTGGAAACACCATATATTTT.

V usage is TRBV6-5 and J usage is TRBJ2-7; D remains ambiguous. This CDR3 has 13 residues. V was pared by 6 bases and J by 5 bases, with 14 bases between. The germline CDR1 and CDR2 sequences are MNHEY and SVGAGI. The CDR3 DNA reads as TGTGCCAGCAGGATGGCACTAACCGACGAGCAGTACGTC. Translated, it gives CASRMALTDEQYV.

The rearrangement links TRBV5-4 to TRBJ1-2; D call uncertain. Trimming removed 4 bases from V and 4 bases from J, with 8 bases in between. This CDR3 comprises 12 residues. Germline CDR1 SGHNT, CDR2 YYREEE (reference sequence). The CDR3 bases are TGTGCCAGCAGCCCAGACTCCTATGGCTACACCTTC. Protein sequence: CASSPDSYGYTF.

The CDR3 region is CAWSVRVEAFF. The CDR3 bases are TGTGCCTGGAGTGTTCGGGTTGAAGCTTTCTTT. The rearrangement uses TRBV30 and TRBJ1-1; D ambiguous. Trimming shortened V by 0 bases and J by 7 bases, and 6 bases separated the two germline ends. There are 11 residues in the CDR3. Germline CDR1 is GTSNPN and CDR2 is SVGIG (reference sequence).

V is TRBV19 and J is TRBJ1-5; 7 bases are shared with TRBD1. The CDR3 has 17 amino acids. Germline CDR1 LNHDA, CDR2 SQIVND (reference sequence). V was pared by 4 bases and J by 11 bases, with 20 bases of the junction left unmatched. The CDR3 DNA reads TGTGCCAGTAGTAGAAACCCCTCGGACAGGACTTATGAAGCCCAGCATTTT. Amino acid sequence: CASSRNPSDRTYEAQHF.

V gene TRBV5-4 combines with J gene TRBJ1-2; 8 bases match TRBD1. J was trimmed by 3 bases and V by 2 bases; bases with no gene match: 6. The germline gives CDR1 SGHNT, CDR2 YYREEE (reference sequence). This CDR3 spans 15 amino acids. CDR3 nucleotide sequence: TGTGCCAGCAGCTTAGCAGGGGGCGCGGACTATGGCTACACCTTC. As protein: CASSLAGGADYGYTF. The whole variable domain, remainder taken from reference TRBV5-4 and TRBJ1-2, is ETGVTQSPTHLIKTRGQQVTLRCSSQSGHNTVSWYQQALGQGPQFIFQYYREEENGRGNFPPRFSGLQFPNYSSELNVNALELDDSALYLCASSLAGGADYGYTFGSGTRLTVV.

This chain joins TRBV4-2 and TRBJ1-4; D is undetermined. The germline V and J ends were trimmed by 4 bases and 1 base, with 13 bases remaining between them. Germline assignment: CDR1 LGHNA and CDR2 YNFKEQ. This CDR3 region has 16 residues. This chain's CDR3 is CASSPFPRGTNEKLFF. In DNA form, the CDR3 reads TGTGCCAGCAGCCCATTTCCGCGGGGAACTAATGAAAAACTGTTTTTT.

This clone appeared a few times. The CDR3 loop is CASVPSMGGAYSNQPQHF. The CDR3 DNA reads as TGTGCTAGTGTCCCCTCTATGGGGGGGGCCTATAGCAATCAGCCCCAGCATTTT. This sequence joins TRBV12-5 and TRBJ1-5, with D possibly matching TRBD1 (6 bases). V was pared by 7 bases and J by 0 bases, with 22 bases between. The CDR3 covers 18 residues. Per the germline V gene, CDR1 is LGHNT and CDR2 is FRNRAP.

The chain uses TRBV7-9 and TRBJ2-7; TRBD1 aligns across 7 bases. With V trimmed by 0 bases and J by 6 bases, 8 bases remained unmatched. CDR1 is SEHNR and CDR2 is FQNEAQ in the germline V gene (reference sequence). This CDR3 has 15 residues. CDR3 sequence reads: CASSLAVGQVIEQYV. CDR3 nucleotide sequence: TGTGCCAGCAGCTTAGCCGTCGGACAGGTGATCGAGCAGTACGTC.

The V call is TRBV10-1, the J call TRBJ1-1; D is perhaps TRBD1 (5 bases). The V gene's germline CDR1 is WNHNN and CDR2 SYGVQD (reference sequence). This CDR3 region has 14 residues. The V end was cut by 6 bases, the J end by 1 base, with 12 bases between. The chain's CDR3 is CASRAGTSNTEAFF. CDR3 in DNA: TGCGCCAGCAGGGCCGGGACTTCGAACACTGAAGCTTTCTTT.

This chain connects TRBV4-2 to TRBJ1-5; D not certain. This CDR3 contains 13 residues. Trimming shortened V by 8 bases and J by 2 bases, and 10 bases separated the two germline ends. Germline V gene data show CDR1 as LGHNA and CDR2 as YNFKEQ. The CDR3 spells CASGSGGNQPQHF. The CDR3 coding sequence is TGTGCCAGCGGCTCCGGGGGCAATCAGCCCCAGCATTTT.

The chain recombines TRBV24-1 with TRBJ1-2; 8 bases fit TRBD1. This CDR3 has 14 amino acids. Germline V lookup: CDR1 KGHDR, CDR2 SFDVKD. With 3 bases clipped from V and 3 bases from J, the junction kept 2 bases outside the gene matches. CDR3 residues: CATSDPGGDYGYTF. The CDR3 DNA follows: TGTGCCACCAGTGATCCAGGGGGCGACTATGGCTACACCTTC.

The table lists this clone with a few counts. The genes are TRBV5-1 and TRBJ1-3; possible D gene TRBD1, 5 bases. The ends were cut back, 5 bases at V and 0 bases at J, with 9 bases in the middle. Germline V CDR1 and CDR2: SGHRS, YFSETQ. This CDR3 comprises 14 residues. In nucleotides, the CDR3 is TGCGCCAGCAGATATGACAGCTCTGGAAACACCATATATTTT. Translated, it gives CASRYDSSGNTIYF.

This clone appeared a single time. The chain's CDR3 is CSASLGGINTGELFF. The CDR3 DNA reads TGCAGTGCTAGTCTCGGGGGGATCAACACCGGGGAGCTGTTTTTT. This sequence joins TRBV20-1 and TRBJ2-2; TRBD2 matches 7 bases. The CDR3 spans 15 residues. CDR1 and CDR2 from the germline V gene are DFQATT and SNEGSKA (reference sequence). V was clipped by 3 bases and J by 2 bases; unmatched bases: 6.

The gene calls are TRBV30 and TRBJ2-7, with D possibly TRBD1 on 7 matching bases. Germline CDR1 reads GTSNPN; CDR2 reads SVGIG (reference sequence). The CDR3 has 13 residues. V was cut by 2 bases and J by 7 bases, with 15 bases left in between. CDR3 region: CAWSTRQGGEQYF. The CDR3, as DNA: TGTGCCTGGAGTACACGACAGGGAGGTGAGCAGTACTTC.

The genes are TRBV7-9 and TRBJ1-5; 7 bases fit TRBD1. The CDR3 covers 14 residues. Germline CDR1 reads SEHNR; CDR2 reads FQNEAQ (reference sequence). The ends lost 4 bases at V and 4 bases at J; junction bases unmatched: 4. DNA of the CDR3: TGTGCCAGCAGCTCTTCAGGGGGGAATCAGCCCCAGCATTTT. Amino acid sequence: CASSSSGGNQPQHF.

The chain has TRBV30 and TRBJ1-5; perhaps TRBD1 as D (5 bases). Looked up from germline, CDR1 is GTSNPN and CDR2 is SVGIG (reference sequence). The CDR3 runs to 15 residues. V lost 3 bases to trimming and J lost 2 bases, with 14 bases between them. Here the CDR3 reads CAWSRQLAGNQPQHF. In DNA form, the CDR3 reads TGTGCCTGGAGCCGACAGCTGGCGGGCAATCAGCCCCAGCATTTT.

This clone came up once. This chain connects TRBV19 to TRBJ1-3; 9 bases line up with TRBD1. The CDR3 is made up of 15 amino acids. CDR1 LNHDA and CDR2 SQIVND come from the germline V gene (reference sequence). V lost 3 bases to trimming and J lost 1 base; unmatched junction nucleotides: 1. CDR3 in DNA: TGTGCCAGTAGTATCGGGACAGGGTCTGGAAACACCATATATTTT. It codes for CASSIGTGSGNTIYF.

The chain combines TRBV6-1 with TRBJ1-2; D gene uncertain. V lost 1 base, J lost 5 bases, and 8 bases lay in between. The CDR3 sequence is 13 residues long. The germline V gene encodes CDR1 MNHNS and CDR2 SASEGT. The chain's CDR3 is CASSEGAAYGYTF. In DNA form, the CDR3 reads TGTGCCAGCAGTGAAGGGGCAGCTTATGGCTACACCTTC.

The chain joins TRBV12-3 or TRBV12-4 to TRBJ1-2; weak D call: TRBD1 (5 bases). V lost 3 bases, J lost 7 bases, and 12 bases lay in between. The CDR3 is 13 amino acids. CDR3 DNA: TGTGCCAGCAGTTTCTCGCCAGGGTCTGGCTACACCTTC. This encodes CASSFSPGSGYTF.

V is TRBV27 and J is TRBJ1-3; D might be TRBD1 (6 bases). V lost 4 bases and J lost 8, with 21 bases in between. From germline, CDR1 is MNHEY and CDR2 SMNVEV (reference sequence). This CDR3 is 16 amino acids long. The CDR3 DNA follows: TGTGCCAGCAGTTCATTAGGGCAGGGGTGGATAGACACCATATATTTT. The encoded protein is CASSSLGQGWIDTIYF.

This chain links TRBV27 with TRBJ1-5; TRBD1 aligns across 10 bases. The germline V gene encodes CDR1 MNHEY and CDR2 SMNVEV (reference sequence). There are 16 residues in the CDR3. V dropped 6 bases and J dropped 4; count of bases not matched to a gene: 9. CDR3 sequence reads: CASSRDGQGGNQPQHF. The CDR3 nucleotides are TGTGCCAGCAGCCGAGATGGACAGGGGGGGAATCAGCCCCAGCATTTT.

The V call is TRBV5-4, the J call TRBJ1-2; 8 bases map to TRBD1. Trimming removed 0 bases from V and 4 bases from J; junction bases left unmatched: 2. The germline CDR1 and CDR2 sequences are SGHNT and YYREEE (reference sequence). The CDR3 covers 14 residues. This CDR3 is CASSLAGTGYGYTF. As DNA, the CDR3 is TGTGCCAGCAGCTTGGCAGGGACAGGCTATGGCTACACCTTC.

The genes are TRBV7-8 and TRBJ2-1; D remains ambiguous. Trimming removed 5 bases from V and 5 bases from J, with 16 bases in between. This CDR3 has 15 residues. The germline V gene has CDR1 SGHVS and CDR2 FQNEAQ. The CDR3 reads CASSAPLVPNNEQFF. The CDR3 region has the DNA TGTGCCAGCAGCGCCCCTCTGGTCCCTAACAATGAGCAGTTCTTC.

The chain employs TRBV11-2 and TRBJ1-1, with D maybe TRBD1 (6 bases). CDR1 and CDR2 from the germline V gene are SGHAT and FQNNGV. Between the trimmed V and J ends, which lost 6 bases and 0 bases, there was a span of 14 bases. The CDR3 extends over 15 amino acids. The DNA of the CDR3 is TGTGCCAGCAGTGCACAGGGTTTCATGAACACTGAAGCTTTCTTT. Translation gives CASSAQGFMNTEAFF.